The T cell receptor beta chain described here comes from a study of T cell repertoires in cytomegalovirus infection. Study-wide background: Alongside well-studied HLA-B-restricted CMV epitopes, recently identified HLA-C-restricted CMV epitopes were also used. Public TCR beta signatures marked donors with CMV infection and the matching HLA.

Concerning this clonotype: Its specificity is unknown.

TCRdb reprocessed the reads with MiXCR, giving one entry per CDR3 protein. The sample records 150,000 to 200,000 distinct CDR3 sequences, about 20% being singletons. Overall study results and limits: The response measured ex vivo was dominated by TCR beta clonotypes (HLA-C-restricted and CMV-specific). The cumulative frequency of public TCR beta families identified carriers of CMV plus the relevant HLA.

The receptor was isolated from a human donor in good health (CMV status not recorded). Some clones in this sample may be carry-over from other donors' samples. The starting material was CD8+ T cells from cultured PBMCs, obtained from culture after CMV antigen stimulation.

The CDR3: CASSSRGWSANEKLFF. CDR3 coding DNA: TGTGCCAGCAGTTCCAGGGGGTGGTCGGCTAATGAAAAACTGTTTTTT. The V call is TRBV28, the J call TRBJ1-4; 7 nucleotides agree with TRBD1. The V gene end was trimmed by 4 bases and the J gene end by 3 bases; junction bases not matched to a gene: 8. The CDR3 extends over 16 amino acids. Germline CDR1 MDHEN, CDR2 SYDVKM.